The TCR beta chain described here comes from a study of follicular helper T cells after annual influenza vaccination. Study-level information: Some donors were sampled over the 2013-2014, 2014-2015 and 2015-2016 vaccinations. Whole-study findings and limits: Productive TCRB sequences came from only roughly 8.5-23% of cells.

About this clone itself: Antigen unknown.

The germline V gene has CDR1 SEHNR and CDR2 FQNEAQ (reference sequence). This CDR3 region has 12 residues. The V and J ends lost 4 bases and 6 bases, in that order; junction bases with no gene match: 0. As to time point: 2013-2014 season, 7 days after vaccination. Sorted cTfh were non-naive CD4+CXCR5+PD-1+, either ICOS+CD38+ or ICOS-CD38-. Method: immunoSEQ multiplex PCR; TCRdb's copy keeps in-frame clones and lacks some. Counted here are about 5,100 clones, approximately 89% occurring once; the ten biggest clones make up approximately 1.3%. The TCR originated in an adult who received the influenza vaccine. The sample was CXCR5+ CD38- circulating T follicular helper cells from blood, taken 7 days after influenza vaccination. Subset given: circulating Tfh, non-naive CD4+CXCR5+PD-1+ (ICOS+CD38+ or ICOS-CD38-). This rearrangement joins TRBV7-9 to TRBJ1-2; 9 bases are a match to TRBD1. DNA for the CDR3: TGTGCCAGCAGCTGGACAGGGGATGGCTACACCTTC. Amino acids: CASSWTGDGYTF.